These 17 T cell receptor beta chains originate from one sample sequenced in a study of PD-L1 blockade in urothelial cancer. Assay: immunoSEQ multiplex PCR; the TCRdb copy retains only in-frame clones and omits some. The sample contains 30,000 to 35,000 clones, over 75% of which appear only once. Stated time point: pretreatment peripheral blood. Sequenced material: PBMCs, taken around atezolizumab (anti-PD-L1) treatment. The receptors here all came from a man aged 60 to 75 with urothelial cancer.

The chain has TRBV7-2 and TRBJ1-1; the match to TRBD1 covers 9 bases. This CDR3 spans 18 amino acids. Per germline, CDR1 SGHTA and CDR2 FQGNSA. V lost 5 bases to trimming and J lost 0 bases; unmatched junction nucleotides: 13. DNA of the CDR3: TGTGCCAGCAGCCGGACAGGGGTGGGGGGGATCATGAACACTGAAGCTTTCTTT. Translating gives CASSRTGVGGIMNTEAFF.

This clone came up a few times. The genes are TRBV19 and TRBJ2-7, with TRBD2 identical over 14 bases. The CDR3 runs 16 residues. Losses at the gene ends were 5 bases for V and 4 bases for J; bases not matched to a gene: 7. CDR1 is LNHDA and CDR2 is SQIVND in the germline V gene (reference sequence). This CDR3 is CASSARTSGRSYEQYF. CDR3 bases: TGTGCCAGTAGTGCAAGGACTAGCGGGAGGAGTTACGAGCAGTACTTC.

V and J are TRBV4-3 and TRBJ2-7; D is possibly TRBD1 (6 bases). With 3 bases removed from V and 7 bases from J, the gap between germline ends came to 16 bases. Germline-derived CDR1 and CDR2 are LGHNA and YSLEER. This CDR3 spans 14 amino acids. The CDR3 spells CASSHSTGSGEQYF. The CDR3 region has the DNA TGCGCCAGCAGCCACTCTACAGGGTCGGGTGAGCAGTACTTC.

This chain connects TRBV10-1 to TRBJ2-7, with TRBD2 matching over 11 bases. CDR3 size: 14 residues. V lost 5 bases, J lost 7 bases, and 7 bases stayed unmatched. Germline V CDR1 and CDR2: WNHNN, SYGVQD (reference sequence). CDR3 in amino acids: CASSPLAGEGEQYF. The CDR3, as DNA: TGCGCCAGCAGTCCACTAGCGGGAGAGGGAGAGCAGTACTTC.

This clone has a single count. J is TRBJ1-5 and V is TRBV19; maybe TRBD1 (5 bases). The CDR3 totals 15 residues. CDR1 and CDR2 (germline): LNHDA, SQIVND (reference sequence). V gave up 6 bases and J gave up 0 bases, with 12 bases separating them. CDR3 coding DNA: TGTGCCAGTAGAAGGGGCCCGGATAGCAATCAGCCCCAGCATTTT. It translates to CASRRGPDSNQPQHF. The full variable domain, rest sourced from reference TRBV19 and TRBJ1-5, is DGGITQSPKYLFRKEGQNVTLSCEQNLNHDAMYWYRQDPGQGLRLIYYSQIVNDFQKGDIAEGYSVSREKKESFPLTVTSAQKNPTAFYLCASRRGPDSNQPQHFGDGTRLSIL.

The chain is built from TRBV10-3 and TRBJ2-7, with TRBD2 matching 8 bases. The ends lost 11 bases at V and 2 bases at J; junction bases unmatched: 5. Germline CDR1 is ENHRY and CDR2 is SYGVKD. This CDR3 has 12 amino acids. CDR3 in DNA: TGTGCCGTTCTCGGGGGGGCCTACGAGCAGTACTTC. It encodes CAVLGGAYEQYF.

V gene TRBV5-5 combines with J gene TRBJ2-7; 10 bases are a match to TRBD2. The CDR3 spans 14 residues. V lost 0 bases to trimming and J lost 6 bases; unmatched junction nucleotides: 3. Germline CDR1 and CDR2: SGHKS and YYEKEE (reference sequence). DNA of the CDR3: TGTGCCAGCAGCTTGGGAGCGGGAGGGGCCGAGCAGTACTTC. Its translation: CASSLGAGGAEQYF.

This clone showed up just a few times. This CDR3 reads CSVGRSSYEQYF. As DNA, the CDR3 is TGCAGCGTTGGCCGCAGCTCCTACGAGCAGTACTTC. V gene TRBV29-1 combines with J gene TRBJ2-7; no clear D. There are 12 residues in the CDR3. Trimming took 4 bases from V and 0 from J, leaving 7 bases between them. Germline CDR1 SQVTM, CDR2 ANQGSEA.

J is TRBJ2-7 and V is TRBV6-1, with D unclear. CDR3 length: 12 amino acids. Germline V gene sequence: CDR1 MNHNS, CDR2 SASEGT. Trimming removed 1 base from V and 5 bases from J, with 6 bases in between. The CDR3 spells CASSEGRDEQYF. The CDR3, as DNA: TGTGCCAGCAGTGAAGGACGGGACGAGCAGTACTTC.

The chain links TRBV7-2 to TRBJ2-1; 9 positions match TRBD2. Germline assignment: CDR1 SGHTA and CDR2 FQGNSA. After removal of 5 bases from V and 3 bases from J, the junction contained 8 bases not matched to a gene. This CDR3 is 16 amino acids long. The CDR3 DNA follows: TGTGCCAGCAGCCGTAGCGGGAGTATCGACTACAATGAGCAGTTCTTC. Protein: CASSRSGSIDYNEQFF.

The chain recombines TRBV6-5 with TRBJ2-1; D is undetermined. The CDR3 length is 13 residues. Trimming cost V 7 bases and J 3 bases, with 10 bases left between them. In germline, CDR1 is MNHEY, CDR2 SVGAGI. CDR3 DNA: TGTGCCAGCACCACCCCAGGCTACAATGAGCAGTTCTTC. Its protein product is CASTTPGYNEQFF.

This rearrangement joins TRBV29-1 to TRBJ1-1; D not resolved. Germline CDR1 is SQVTM and CDR2 is ANQGSEA. CDR3 length: 14 residues. Trimming stripped 0 bases from V and 1 base from J, with 9 bases between. The CDR3 nucleotides are TGCAGCGTTGAAGAAGATACAACGAACACTGAAGCTTTCTTT. This sequence encodes CSVEEDTTNTEAFF.

A single count supports this clone. The chain employs TRBV7-9 and TRBJ1-1; D might be TRBD1 (5 bases). The CDR3 covers 13 residues. Trimming pared 2 bases from V and 3 bases from J, leaving 7 bases between. Germline V lookup: CDR1 SEHNR, CDR2 FQNEAQ (reference sequence). The CDR3 DNA is TGTGCCAGCAGCTTATTACAGGACACTGAAGCTTTCTTT. This encodes CASSLLQDTEAFF.

The V and J genes are TRBV28 and TRBJ1-6; 7 nucleotides agree with TRBD1. This CDR3 spans 14 amino acids. The V segment lost 6 bases and the J segment 4 bases; nucleotides outside the gene matches: 3. In germline, CDR1 is MDHEN, CDR2 SYDVKM. The DNA for the CDR3 is TGTGCCAGCAGACCGGGACAGTATAATTCACCCCTCCACTTT. This gives the protein CASRPGQYNSPLHF.

J is TRBJ2-7 and V is TRBV14; 11 bases map to TRBD2. Germline V gene data show CDR1 as SGHDN and CDR2 as FVKESK. The CDR3 has 15 residues. V lost 2 bases to trimming and J lost 6 bases; unmatched junction nucleotides: 6. CDR3 residues: CASSQHASGRFEQYF. The CDR3 nucleotides read TGTGCCAGCAGCCAACACGCTAGCGGGAGGTTCGAGCAGTACTTC. The full variable domain, in which reference TRBV14 and TRBJ2-7 provide the parts outside the CDR3, is EAGVTQFPSHSVIEKGQTVTLRCDPISGHDNLYWYRRVMGKEIKFLLHFVKESKQDESGMPNNRFLAERTGGTYSTLKVQPAELEDSGVYFCASSQHASGRFEQYFGPGTRLTVT.

The chain uses TRBV7-9 and TRBJ2-2; 9 nucleotides align to TRBD2. V trimming: 7 bases; J trimming: 7 bases; junction bases outside the gene matches: 10. Germline lookup yields CDR1 SEHNR and CDR2 FQNEAQ (reference sequence). The CDR3 is 15 residues long. As DNA, the CDR3 is TGTGCCAGCACCTACTCTCCTAGCGGGGACGGGGAGCTGTTTTTT. This encodes CASTYSPSGDGELFF.

The chain is built from TRBV7-9 and TRBJ1-1; D gene uncertain. The germline V gene encodes CDR1 SEHNR and CDR2 FQNEAQ (reference sequence). V lost 3 bases to trimming and J lost 4 bases, with 3 bases between them. The CDR3 is 11 residues long. The CDR3 reads CASSLSTEAFF. The CDR3 DNA reads TGTGCCAGCAGCTTGAGCACTGAAGCTTTCTTT.